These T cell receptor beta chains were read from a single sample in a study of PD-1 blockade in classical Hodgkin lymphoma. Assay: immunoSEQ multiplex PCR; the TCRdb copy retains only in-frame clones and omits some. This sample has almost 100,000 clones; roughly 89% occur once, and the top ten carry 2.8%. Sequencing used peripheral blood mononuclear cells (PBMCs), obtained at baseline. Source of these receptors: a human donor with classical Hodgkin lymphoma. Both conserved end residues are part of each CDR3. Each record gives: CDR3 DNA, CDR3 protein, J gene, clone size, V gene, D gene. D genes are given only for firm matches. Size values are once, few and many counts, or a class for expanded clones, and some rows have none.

CDR3nt: TGTGCCAGTAGTAAGGGACAGGGGCGCTCTGGGGCGGGAAGCAAGCAGTTCTTC
CDR3aa: CASSKGQGRSGAGSKQFF
j_gene: TRBJ2-1
abundance: -
v_gene: TRBV19
d_gene: TRBD1

CDR3nt: TGCGCCAGCAGCTTGTTGAGCGGGACCCCCTACGAGCAGTACTTC
CDR3aa: CASSLLSGTPYEQYF
j_gene: TRBJ2-7
abundance: -
v_gene: TRBV5-1
d_gene: TRBD2

CDR3nt: TGTGCCAGCAGCTTTCCCCAGTGGGGCGGGAGAAGTACAGATACGCAGTATTTT
CDR3aa: CASSFPQWGGRSTDTQYF
j_gene: TRBJ2-3
abundance: -
v_gene: TRBV5-4
d_gene: TRBD2

CDR3nt: TGTGCCTGGCTCGTGGAGGGCACTGAAGCTTTCTTT
CDR3aa: CAWLVEGTEAFF
j_gene: TRBJ1-1
abundance: few
v_gene: TRBV30
d_gene: -

CDR3nt: TGTGCCAGCAGCTCTGACGACCCCAATCAGCCCCAGCATTTT
CDR3aa: CASSSDDPNQPQHF
j_gene: TRBJ1-5
abundance: -
v_gene: TRBV28
d_gene: -

CDR3nt: TGCGCCAGCAGCCAAGGCAGAGGCAATCAGCCCCAGCATTTT
CDR3aa: CASSQGRGNQPQHF
j_gene: TRBJ1-5
abundance: -
v_gene: TRBV4-1
d_gene: -

CDR3nt: TGTGCCAGCAGCTTGTTCGCACTAGCGAGTCCCGGAGGGAATGAGCAGTTCTTC
CDR3aa: CASSLFALASPGGNEQFF
j_gene: TRBJ2-1
abundance: -
v_gene: TRBV5-6
d_gene: TRBD2

CDR3nt: TGTGCCAGCAGCGTAGTGGGGAGGGGGAATGAGCAGTTCTTC
CDR3aa: CASSVVGRGNEQFF
j_gene: TRBJ2-1
abundance: -
v_gene: TRBV9
d_gene: -

CDR3nt: TGTGCCTGGAGTCCTCCGGACAGATACACAGATACGCAGTATTTT
CDR3aa: CAWSPPDRYTDTQYF
j_gene: TRBJ2-3
abundance: -
v_gene: TRBV30
d_gene: -

CDR3nt: TGTGCCAGCAGCGGCGACGGGTACGAGCAGTACTTC
CDR3aa: CASSGDGYEQYF
j_gene: TRBJ2-7
abundance: -
v_gene: TRBV9
d_gene: -

CDR3nt: TGTGCCAGCAGCTTGTTACGGGGGAGGGCCTCCTACGAGCAGTACTTC
CDR3aa: CASSLLRGRASYEQYF
j_gene: TRBJ2-7
abundance: once
v_gene: TRBV7-2
d_gene: TRBD2

CDR3nt: TGCAGCGCACATACTAGCGGGGCGTACAATGAGCAGTTCTTC
CDR3aa: CSAHTSGAYNEQFF
j_gene: TRBJ2-1
abundance: -
v_gene: TRBV29-1
d_gene: TRBD2

CDR3nt: TGTGCCAGCAGCCCGACAGCCAGGACCAACACCGGGGAGCTGTTTTTT
CDR3aa: CASSPTARTNTGELFF
j_gene: TRBJ2-2
abundance: -
v_gene: TRBV7-9
d_gene: -

CDR3nt: TGTGCCAGCAGAGCTGGGACAGGGTTGGGAAACACCATATATTTT
CDR3aa: CASRAGTGLGNTIYF
j_gene: TRBJ1-3
abundance: once
v_gene: TRBV2
d_gene: TRBD1

CDR3nt: TGTGCCATCCGGACTAGCGGGAGGACAGAGACCCAGTACTTC
CDR3aa: CAIRTSGRTETQYF
j_gene: TRBJ2-5
abundance: -
v_gene: TRBV10-3
d_gene: TRBD2

CDR3nt: TGTGCCAGCAGTTTATTGGGTAGCGGACGCACAGATACGCAGTATTTT
CDR3aa: CASSLLGSGRTDTQYF
j_gene: TRBJ2-3
abundance: -
v_gene: TRBV27
d_gene: -

CDR3nt: TGTGCCAGCAGTACGACTAGCGGGACGACAGATACGCAGTATTTT
CDR3aa: CASSTTSGTTDTQYF
j_gene: TRBJ2-3
abundance: many
v_gene: TRBV11-2
d_gene: TRBD2

CDR3nt: TGTGCCAGCAGGTCCCGCACAGATACGCAGTATTTT
CDR3aa: CASRSRTDTQYF
j_gene: TRBJ2-3
abundance: -
v_gene: TRBV7-2
d_gene: -

CDR3nt: TGTGCCAGCAGTTTGGGCAGGGAGACTATTGGAAACACCATATATTTT
CDR3aa: CASSLGRETIGNTIYF
j_gene: TRBJ1-3
abundance: -
v_gene: TRBV27
d_gene: -

CDR3nt: TGTGCCAGTAGTATTAGGGGAGGCAGTGTGTCTAACTATGGCTACACCTTC
CDR3aa: CASSIRGGSVSNYGYTF
j_gene: TRBJ1-2
abundance: -
v_gene: TRBV19
d_gene: -

CDR3nt: TGTGCCAGCAGCTTCTCCGTGGGACAGAACACTGAAGCTTTCTTT
CDR3aa: CASSFSVGQNTEAFF
j_gene: TRBJ1-1
abundance: -
v_gene: TRBV5-4
d_gene: -

CDR3nt: TGCGCCAGCAGCAATGACACTACTAGCACAGATACGCAGTATTTT
CDR3aa: CASSNDTTSTDTQYF
j_gene: TRBJ2-3
abundance: -
v_gene: TRBV5-1
d_gene: -

CDR3nt: TGTGCCAGCCGGAGGGTCCCATATTATAGCAATCAGCCCCAGCATTTT
CDR3aa: CASRRVPYYSNQPQHF
j_gene: TRBJ1-5
abundance: once
v_gene: TRBV19
d_gene: -

CDR3nt: TGTGCCAGCAGTTTATTAGGGGGTATGGGTGGCTACACCTTC
CDR3aa: CASSLLGGMGGYTF
j_gene: TRBJ1-2
abundance: -
v_gene: TRBV28
d_gene: -

CDR3nt: TGTGCCAGCAGTCCGGAGGGGAGGGAGACAGATACGCAGTATTTT
CDR3aa: CASSPEGRETDTQYF
j_gene: TRBJ2-3
abundance: -
v_gene: TRBV6-4
d_gene: TRBD2

CDR3nt: TGTGCCAGCAGGGCAGGGACGAACACTGAAGCTTTCTTT
CDR3aa: CASRAGTNTEAFF
j_gene: TRBJ1-1
abundance: -
v_gene: TRBV2
d_gene: -

CDR3nt: TGTGCCAGCTCATCTGCCAGGAACAATCAGCCCCAGCATTTT
CDR3aa: CASSSARNNQPQHF
j_gene: TRBJ1-5
abundance: -
v_gene: TRBV18
d_gene: -

CDR3nt: TGTGCCAGCAGTGAAATAGCGGTACGGCAGTTCTTC
CDR3aa: CASSEIAVRQFF
j_gene: TRBJ2-1
abundance: once
v_gene: TRBV2
d_gene: -

CDR3nt: TGTGCCAGTAGTATAGTCGCCAGGAAACATTCACCCCTCCACTTT
CDR3aa: CASSIVARKHSPLHF
j_gene: TRBJ1-6
abundance: -
v_gene: TRBV19
d_gene: -